These 14 T cell receptor beta chains were all obtained from the same sample, sequenced in a study of glioma-infiltrating T cells. TCR alpha and beta CDR3 regions were amplified from RNA using iRepertoire nested multiplex PCR. Each CDR3 protein is one row after TCRdb ran MiXCR on the multiplex PCR reads. The repertoire holds 35,000 to 45,000 distinct CDR3 sequences, with approximately 20% as singletons. Input material: glioma tissue, nonneoplastic brain tissue, or PBMCs (not recorded which). These receptors were taken from a human donor with low-grade glioma or glioblastoma, undergoing nonglioma brain surgery, or in good health (not recorded which).

The sample holds a few counts of this clonotype. The V call is TRBV3-1, the J call TRBJ2-5, with D perhaps matching TRBD1 (6 bases). Trimming removed 1 base from V and 4 bases from J, with 16 bases in between. The CDR3 spans 16 residues. Germline lookup yields CDR1 LGHDT and CDR2 YNNKEL (reference sequence). The CDR3 sequence is CASSQGVDRRRETQYF. The CDR3 coding sequence is TGTGCCAGCAGCCAAGGTGTTGACAGGCGAAGAGAGACCCAGTACTTC.

This clonotype showed up just a few times. This chain connects TRBV19 to TRBJ2-3; D is unresolved. Germline loops: CDR1 LNHDA, CDR2 SQIVND (reference sequence). V lost 1 base to trimming and J lost 2 bases, with 4 bases between them. CDR3 length: 13 residues. The CDR3 sequence is CASSIGPTDTQYF. The DNA of the CDR3 is TGTGCCAGTAGTATAGGCCCCACAGATACGCAGTATTTT.

This clonotype was found many times. The chain has TRBV5-1 and TRBJ2-5; D is possibly TRBD1 (5 bases). Germline V gene sequence: CDR1 SGHRS, CDR2 YFSETQ. CDR3 length: 15 residues. V lost 0 bases, J lost 3 bases, and 12 bases lay in between. The CDR3: CASSLGVQTEETQYF. DNA for the CDR3: TGCGCCAGCAGCTTGGGTGTACAGACAGAAGAGACCCAGTACTTC.

Turning to this clonotype: A much larger clone lies a single base off, so this may be a read error. This rearrangement joins TRBV20-1 to TRBJ2-7; no clear D. Germline loops: CDR1 DFQATT, CDR2 SNEGSKA (reference sequence). The V gene lost 1 base and the J gene lost 7 bases, with 14 bases spanning the gap. The CDR3 is made up of 13 amino acids. CDR3 nucleotide sequence: TGCAGTGCTAGAGGGGCCATCGCTACTGAGCAGTACTTC. Its translation: CSARGAIATEQYF.

This clonotype was counted at least ten times. This sequence joins TRBV20-1 and TRBJ2-1, with D possibly TRBD2 on 6 matching bases. Per the germline V gene, CDR1 is DFQATT and CDR2 is SNEGSKA (reference sequence). Trimming took off 1 base at V and 0 bases at J, with 10 bases between the two ends. The CDR3 is 15 amino acids. In DNA, the CDR3 is TGCAGTGCTAGAGCGGGGGACTTCTCCTACAATGAGCAGTTCTTC. It yields the protein CSARAGDFSYNEQFF.

This clonotype was detected ten times or more. This chain joins TRBV2 and TRBJ1-5; 7 bases fit TRBD1. Germline lookup yields CDR1 SNHLY and CDR2 FYNNEI. The CDR3 is made up of 13 amino acids. V gave up 10 bases and J gave up 5 bases; unmatched junction bases: 8. The CDR3 region is CATKTGFHQPQHF. In DNA form, the CDR3 reads TGTGCCACCAAGACAGGGTTCCATCAGCCCCAGCATTTT.

This clonotype was recorded a few times. The chain links TRBV29-1 to TRBJ2-3; TRBD2 aligns across 11 bases. V was pared by 3 bases and J by 0 bases, with 2 bases of the junction left unmatched. Per germline, CDR1 SQVTM and CDR2 ANQGSEA. The CDR3 loop spans 15 amino acids. In nucleotides, the CDR3 is TGCAGCGTTGATGGGACTAGCGGTAGCACAGATACGCAGTATTTT. Its protein product is CSVDGTSGSTDTQYF.

V usage is TRBV3-1 and J usage is TRBJ1-1; TRBD1 aligns across 8 bases. Germline values: CDR1 LGHDT, CDR2 YNNKEL (reference sequence). V gave up 11 bases and J gave up 1 base; unmatched junction bases: 6. This CDR3 comprises 13 residues. The DNA of the CDR3 is TGTGCCCAGGCAGGGGGCGGGAACACTGAAGCTTTCTTT. Amino acids: CAQAGGGNTEAFF. Full variable domain (missing parts from reference TRBV3-1 and TRBJ1-1): DTAVSQTPKYLVTQMGNDKSIKCEQNLGHDTMYWYKQDSKKFLKIMFSYNNKELIINETVPNRFSPKSPDKAHLNLHINSLELGDSAVYFCAQAGGGNTEAFFGQGTRLTVV.

This clonotype was recorded many times. The V call is TRBV3-1, the J call TRBJ2-3; maybe TRBD2 (5 bases). There are 15 residues in the CDR3. Germline loops: CDR1 LGHDT, CDR2 YNNKEL (reference sequence). The ends were cut back, 4 bases at V and 9 bases at J, with 20 bases in the middle. The CDR3 nucleotides read TGTGCCAGCAGCCTCATCGAGAGGCCGGGGTGGACGCAGTATTTT. Amino acids: CASSLIERPGWTQYF.

This clonotype came up a few times. J is TRBJ1-2 and V is TRBV10-3; D is undetermined. The CDR3 runs 14 residues. V lost 2 bases and J lost 0, with 7 bases in between. Germline CDR1 reads ENHRY; CDR2 reads SYGVKD. Here the CDR3 DNA reads TGTGCCATCAGTGAGAGGGAAGCTAACTATGGCTACACCTTC. Protein product: CAISEREANYGYTF.

This clonotype was counted ten times or more. The rearrangement links TRBV6-1 to TRBJ2-4, with D perhaps TRBD1 or TRBD2 (6 bases each). Trimming took 1 base from V and 0 from J, leaving 16 bases between them. CDR1 and CDR2 from the germline V gene are MNHNS and SASEGT. The CDR3 runs to 18 residues. This chain's CDR3 is CASSEGRGGSQAKNIQYF. Here the CDR3 DNA reads TGTGCCAGCAGTGAAGGGAGAGGGGGGTCCCAAGCCAAAAACATTCAGTACTTC.

This clonotype appeared a few times. V and J are TRBV7-9 and TRBJ2-5; TRBD2 might be the D (6 bases). Between the trimmed V and J ends, which lost 1 base and 10 bases, there was a span of 19 bases. This CDR3 is built from 15 residues. Germline V CDR1 and CDR2: SEHNR, FQNEAQ (reference sequence). The CDR3 sequence: CASSLGPGLGFIQYF. In DNA, the CDR3 is TGTGCCAGCAGCTTAGGTCCGGGACTGGGATTTATCCAGTACTTC.

This clonotype has a count of ten or more. The chain employs TRBV7-9 and TRBJ2-3, with TRBD2 matching 9 bases. CDR3 length: 14 residues. CDR1 and CDR2 from the germline V gene are SEHNR and FQNEAQ (reference sequence). Trimming removed 6 bases from V and 3 bases from J; junction bases left unmatched: 4. The CDR3 DNA follows: TGTGCCAGCAGGGCTAGCGGGATGACAGATACGCAGTATTTT. It is translated as CASRASGMTDTQYF.

This clonotype was recorded many times. The J gene is TRBJ1-5, the V gene TRBV11-3; 7 bases line up with TRBD1. Germline assignment: CDR1 SGHNT and CDR2 YENEEA. This CDR3 is built from 17 residues. V shed 3 bases and J 4 bases; nucleotides not matched to a gene: 12. DNA for the CDR3: TGTGCCAGCAGCTTCCGTCCTAGCGACAGGGTGAATCAGCCCCAGCATTTT. This codes for CASSFRPSDRVNQPQHF.